The rows below give T cell receptor beta chains drawn from one sample of a study of blood T cell repertoires in COVID-19. Sequencing used immunoSEQ multiplex PCR; TCRdb keeps in-frame clones, though not all of them. This table holds roughly 150,000 clones, roughly 91% found once. What was sequenced was peripheral blood. These receptors were obtained from a man between 45 and 60 years old who had recovered from COVID-19. Both conserved end residues are part of each CDR3. A D gene is named only where the DNA matches it firmly. Rows may omit the clone size; those that give it use once, few, many or a size class.

CDR3 DNA: TGTGCCACCAGTGTGTTGGGCTACAAAAACATTCAGTACTTC
CDR3 protein: CATSVLGYKNIQYF
V gene: TRBV24-1
J gene: TRBJ2-4
clone size: NA
D gene: NA

CDR3 DNA: TGTGCCAGCACTAAAGGACAGGGCCAAGCTTTCTTT
CDR3 protein: CASTKGQGQAFF
V gene: TRBV25-1
J gene: TRBJ1-1
clone size: NA
D gene: TRBD1

CDR3 DNA: TGCGCCAGCAGCGGCGGGCGGTCTACCTCCGAGCAGTACTTC
CDR3 protein: CASSGGRSTSEQYF
V gene: TRBV5-1
J gene: TRBJ2-7
clone size: NA
D gene: NA

CDR3 DNA: TGTGCCAGCGGACGGACCGGGACAGGGCCTGAAAAACTGTTTTTT
CDR3 protein: CASGRTGTGPEKLFF
V gene: TRBV2
J gene: TRBJ1-4
clone size: NA
D gene: TRBD1

CDR3 DNA: TGTGCCAGCAGCTCTGGGTTGGGGGGTTTGGACTATGGCTACACCTTC
CDR3 protein: CASSSGLGGLDYGYTF
V gene: TRBV9
J gene: TRBJ1-2
clone size: NA
D gene: NA

CDR3 DNA: TGTGCCAGCAGTGAAGTTGGGCCTAATGAAAAACTGTTTTTT
CDR3 protein: CASSEVGPNEKLFF
V gene: TRBV25-1
J gene: TRBJ1-4
clone size: once
D gene: NA

CDR3 DNA: TGTGCCAGCAGCCGAAAAACCGGGACAGGATCAAACACCATATATTTT
CDR3 protein: CASSRKTGTGSNTIYF
V gene: TRBV3-1/TRBV3-2
J gene: TRBJ1-3
clone size: NA
D gene: TRBD1

CDR3 DNA: TGCGCCAGCAGCTTGGGTAGCGGGAACACTGAAGCTTTCTTT
CDR3 protein: CASSLGSGNTEAFF
V gene: TRBV5-1
J gene: TRBJ1-1
clone size: NA
D gene: NA

CDR3 DNA: TGTGCCAGCATTTTAACAGGGGGCGCGGGCGAGCAGTACTTC
CDR3 protein: CASILTGGAGEQYF
V gene: TRBV6-6
J gene: TRBJ2-7
clone size: NA
D gene: TRBD1

CDR3 DNA: TGCAGCGTTGACGGGGTAGCGGGAGACTATGAGCAGTTCTTC
CDR3 protein: CSVDGVAGDYEQFF
V gene: TRBV29-1
J gene: TRBJ2-1
clone size: once
D gene: TRBD2

CDR3 DNA: TGTGCCAGCAGCCTTAGGGACAGCTTAAATCAGCCCCAGCATTTT
CDR3 protein: CASSLRDSLNQPQHF
V gene: TRBV2
J gene: TRBJ1-5
clone size: NA
D gene: TRBD1

CDR3 DNA: TGTGCCAGCAGTTTTTTGTCGGTACCCGGGGAGCTGTTTTTT
CDR3 protein: CASSFLSVPGELFF
V gene: TRBV27
J gene: TRBJ2-2
clone size: NA
D gene: NA

CDR3 DNA: TGTGCCAGCAGCTTACCGAGTTTGAATGAGCAGTTCTTC
CDR3 protein: CASSLPSLNEQFF
V gene: TRBV7-3
J gene: TRBJ2-1
clone size: NA
D gene: NA

CDR3 DNA: TGTGCCAGCAGCTTGACAGGAGCCTACTATAATTCACCCCTCCACTTT
CDR3 protein: CASSLTGAYYNSPLHF
V gene: TRBV5-5
J gene: TRBJ1-6
clone size: NA
D gene: NA

CDR3 DNA: TGTGCCAGCAGCCGCCTCCCGACTGGCCTCAATGAGCAGTTCTTC
CDR3 protein: CASSRLPTGLNEQFF
V gene: TRBV7-3
J gene: TRBJ2-1
clone size: NA
D gene: NA

CDR3 DNA: TGTGCCAGCAGCCCCGGGGGGAGCTCCTACGAGCAGTACTTC
CDR3 protein: CASSPGGSSYEQYF
V gene: TRBV7-8
J gene: TRBJ2-7
clone size: NA
D gene: TRBD2

CDR3 DNA: TGTGCCAGCAGCCAACCTCGGGACAGGGGCTATGGCTACACCTTC
CDR3 protein: CASSQPRDRGYGYTF
V gene: TRBV28
J gene: TRBJ1-2
clone size: NA
D gene: TRBD1

CDR3 DNA: TGTGCCAGTACCGAGGACAGGGTCGTAGGAGGATCGAATTCACCCCTCCACTTT
CDR3 protein: CASTEDRVVGGSNSPLHF
V gene: TRBV19
J gene: TRBJ1-6
clone size: NA
D gene: TRBD1

CDR3 DNA: TGTGCCAGCAGCTCCCGGGGTGGGGATAACTATGGCTACACCTTC
CDR3 protein: CASSSRGGDNYGYTF
V gene: TRBV7-3
J gene: TRBJ1-2
clone size: NA
D gene: NA

CDR3 DNA: TGTGCCAGCAGTGAACAAAGACGCCGGAGGTGGGAGACCCAGTACTTC
CDR3 protein: CASSEQRRRRWETQYF
V gene: TRBV6-1
J gene: TRBJ2-5
clone size: NA
D gene: NA

CDR3 DNA: TGTGCCAGCAGAGAGACCGGGACAGGGTCCTACGAGCAGTACTTC
CDR3 protein: CASRETGTGSYEQYF
V gene: TRBV6-5
J gene: TRBJ2-7
clone size: NA
D gene: TRBD1

CDR3 DNA: TGTGCCAGTAGTCCCCCGGGACAGGGGACCTATGGCTACACCTTC
CDR3 protein: CASSPPGQGTYGYTF
V gene: TRBV19
J gene: TRBJ1-2
clone size: NA
D gene: TRBD1

CDR3 DNA: TGTGCCAGCAGCTCGCGGGGACGAGTCTACGAGCAGTACTTC
CDR3 protein: CASSSRGRVYEQYF
V gene: TRBV3-1/TRBV3-2
J gene: TRBJ2-7
clone size: NA
D gene: NA